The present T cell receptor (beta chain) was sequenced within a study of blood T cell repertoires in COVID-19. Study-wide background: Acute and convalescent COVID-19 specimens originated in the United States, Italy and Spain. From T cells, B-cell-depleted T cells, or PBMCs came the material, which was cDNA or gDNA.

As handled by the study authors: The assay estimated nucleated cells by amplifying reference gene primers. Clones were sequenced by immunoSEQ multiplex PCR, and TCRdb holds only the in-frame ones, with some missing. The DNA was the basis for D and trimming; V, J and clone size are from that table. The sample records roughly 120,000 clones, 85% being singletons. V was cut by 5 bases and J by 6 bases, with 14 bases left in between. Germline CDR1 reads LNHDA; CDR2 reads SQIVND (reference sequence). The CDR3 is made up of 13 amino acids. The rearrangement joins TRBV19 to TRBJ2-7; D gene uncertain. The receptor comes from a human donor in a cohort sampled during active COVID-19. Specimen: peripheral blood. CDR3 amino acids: CASSPRRAGEQYF. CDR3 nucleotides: TGTGCCAGTAGTCCCCGTCGCGCTGGCGAGCAGTACTTC. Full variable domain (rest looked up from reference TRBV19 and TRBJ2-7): DGGITQSPKYLFRKEGQNVTLSCEQNLNHDAMYWYRQDPGQGLRLIYYSQIVNDFQKGDIAEGYSVSREKKESFPLTVTSAQKNPTAFYLCASSPRRAGEQYFGPGTRLTVT.